These 3 T cell receptor beta chains originate from one sample sequenced in a study of T-cell reconstitution after alpha-beta-depleted transplantation in children. Preparation of the TCRbeta library was carried out with unique molecular identifiers. TCRdb ran MiXCR on the PCR reads and lists one entry per CDR3 protein. This sample has approximately 97,000 distinct CDR3 sequences, with 7.5% to 9% found just once. Sequencing was performed on PBMCs, taken before TCRalphabeta/CD19-depleted stem cell transplant. The receptors were sampled from a boy between 2 and 15 years old with acute lymphoblastic leukemia, due to receive a stem cell transplant.

This clonotype was observed at least ten times. This chain connects TRBV27 to TRBJ1-1; 9 bases map to TRBD1. This CDR3 contains 16 residues. Germline V lookup: CDR1 MNHEY, CDR2 SMNVEV (reference sequence). With V trimmed by 2 bases and J by 8 bases, 12 bases remained unmatched. The CDR3 DNA follows: TGTGCCAGCAGTTTAGGACAGGGGCTTCCTCCTTCGGAAGCTTTCTTT. It specifies CASSLGQGLPPSEAFF.

There are many counts of this clonotype. The chain combines TRBV4-2 with TRBJ2-3; TRBD2 aligns across 13 bases. V lost 4 bases, J lost 4 bases, and 2 bases stayed unmatched. Germline lookup yields CDR1 LGHNA and CDR2 YNFKEQ. The CDR3 loop spans 15 amino acids. CDR3 amino acids: CASSPTSGGPDTQYF. CDR3 DNA sequence: TGTGCCAGCAGCCCGACTAGCGGGGGGCCAGATACGCAGTATTTT.

This clonotype appeared many times. The chain couples TRBV2 to TRBJ1-2, with D maybe TRBD1 (5 bases). V was trimmed by 2 bases and J by 8 bases, leaving 15 bases between them. CDR3 length equals 14 residues. Germline V gene lookup returns CDR1 SNHLY and CDR2 FYNNEI. The CDR3 DNA reads as TGTGCCAGCAGTGAATCTTGGGGCCTCGGGGGCTACACCTTC. Amino acid sequence: CASSESWGLGGYTF.